One T cell receptor beta chain is described in this entry. Antigen specificity is unknown. Extraction of total RNA produced a minimum of 5 micrograms from each sample. This sample is drawn from a study of blood T cells in healthy people across ages. Whole-study findings and limits: Long-lived donors had more naive CD4+ cells and higher diversity than aged donors.

A second PCR, run for roughly 7 to 11 cycles, used a sample-barcoded 5' primer plus a J-beta primer mix. Each CDR3 protein gets one entry after TCRdb re-called the 5' RACE reads with MiXCR. The repertoire holds some 1.5 million distinct CDR3 sequences, with 28% as singletons. V dropped 1 base and J dropped 0; count of bases not matched to a gene: 1. There are 15 residues in the CDR3. Germline CDR1 is DFQATT and CDR2 is SNEGSKA (reference sequence). Sequenced input: blood. This sequence was found in a woman in her twenties or thirties in good health. The rearrangement links TRBV20-1 to TRBJ2-2; 8 bases are shared with TRBD2. The DNA of the CDR3 is TGCAGTGCTAGAGGCGGGGGGTCGAACACCGGGGAGCTGTTTTTT. This encodes CSARGGGSNTGELFF.